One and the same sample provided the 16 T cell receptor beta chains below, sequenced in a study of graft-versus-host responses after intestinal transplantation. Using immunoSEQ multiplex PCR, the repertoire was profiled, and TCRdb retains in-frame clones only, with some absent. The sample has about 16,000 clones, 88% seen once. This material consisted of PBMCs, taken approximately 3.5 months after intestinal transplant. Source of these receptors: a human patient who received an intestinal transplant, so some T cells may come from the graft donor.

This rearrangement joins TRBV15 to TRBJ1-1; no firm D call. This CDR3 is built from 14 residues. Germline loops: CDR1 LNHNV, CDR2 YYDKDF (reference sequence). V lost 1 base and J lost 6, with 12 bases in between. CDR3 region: CATSRALRDSEAFF. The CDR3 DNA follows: TGTGCCACCAGCAGAGCACTAAGGGATTCTGAAGCTTTCTTT.

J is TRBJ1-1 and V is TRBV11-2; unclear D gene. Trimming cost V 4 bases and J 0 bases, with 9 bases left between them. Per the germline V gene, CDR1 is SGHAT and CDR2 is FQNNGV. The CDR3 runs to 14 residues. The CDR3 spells CASSSGFLNTEAFF. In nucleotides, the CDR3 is TGTGCCAGCAGCTCCGGTTTTCTGAACACTGAAGCTTTCTTT.

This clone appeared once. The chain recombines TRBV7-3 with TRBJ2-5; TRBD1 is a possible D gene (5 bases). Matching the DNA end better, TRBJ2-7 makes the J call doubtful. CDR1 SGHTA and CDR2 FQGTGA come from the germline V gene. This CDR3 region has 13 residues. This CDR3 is CASSARAAYEQYF. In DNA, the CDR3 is TGTGCCAGCAGCGCCAGGGCAGCCTACGAGCAGTACTTC.

CDR3 nucleotide sequence: TGTGCCAGTAGTATAGACCGGACTAGCGGGAGAACGGAGACCCAGTACTTC. It encodes CASSIDRTSGRTETQYF. The chain carries TRBV19 and TRBJ2-5; TRBD2 matches at 13 bases. Trimming cost V 0 bases and J 5 bases; bases outside gene matches: 6. Looked up from germline, CDR1 is LNHDA and CDR2 is SQIVND (reference sequence). The CDR3 extends over 17 amino acids.

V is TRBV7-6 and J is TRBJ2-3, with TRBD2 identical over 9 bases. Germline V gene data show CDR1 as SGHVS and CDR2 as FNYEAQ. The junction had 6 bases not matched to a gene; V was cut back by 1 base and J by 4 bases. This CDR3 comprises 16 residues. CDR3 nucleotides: TGTGCCAGCAGCTTAGGTGTTCTAGCGGGACCAGATACGCAGTATTTT. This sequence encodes CASSLGVLAGPDTQYF.

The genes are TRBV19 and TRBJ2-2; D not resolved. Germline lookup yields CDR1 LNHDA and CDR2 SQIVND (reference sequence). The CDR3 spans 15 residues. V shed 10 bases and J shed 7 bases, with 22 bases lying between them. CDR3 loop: CATTVGGPGDGELFF. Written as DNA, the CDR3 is TGTGCCACCACAGTAGGTGGCCCCGGAGACGGGGAGCTGTTTTTT.

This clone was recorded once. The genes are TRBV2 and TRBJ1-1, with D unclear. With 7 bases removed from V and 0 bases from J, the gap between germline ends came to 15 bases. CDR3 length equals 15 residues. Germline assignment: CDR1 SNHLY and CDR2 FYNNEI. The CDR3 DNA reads TGTGCCAGCACCCGAAGCGGGAATATGAACACTGAAGCTTTCTTT. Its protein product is CASTRSGNMNTEAFF.

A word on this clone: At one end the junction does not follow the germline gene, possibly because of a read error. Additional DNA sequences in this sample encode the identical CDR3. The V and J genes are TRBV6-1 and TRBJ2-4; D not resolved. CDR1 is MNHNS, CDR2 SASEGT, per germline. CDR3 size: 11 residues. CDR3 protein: CASSEPSIQYF. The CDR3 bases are TGTGCCAGCAGTGAACCAAGCATTCAGTACTTT.

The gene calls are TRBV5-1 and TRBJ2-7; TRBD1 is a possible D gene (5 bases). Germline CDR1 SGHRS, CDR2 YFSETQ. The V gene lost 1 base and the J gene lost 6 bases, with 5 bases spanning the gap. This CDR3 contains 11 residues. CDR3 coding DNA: TGCGCCAGCAGCTTGAGGGGCGAGCAGTACTTC. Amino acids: CASSLRGEQYF. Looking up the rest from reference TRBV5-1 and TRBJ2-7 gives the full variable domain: KAGVTQTPRYLIKTRGQQVTLSCSPISGHRSVSWYQQTPGQGLQFLFEYFSETQRNKGNFPGRFSGRQFSNSRSEMNVSTLELGDSALYLCASSLRGEQYFGPGTRLTVT.

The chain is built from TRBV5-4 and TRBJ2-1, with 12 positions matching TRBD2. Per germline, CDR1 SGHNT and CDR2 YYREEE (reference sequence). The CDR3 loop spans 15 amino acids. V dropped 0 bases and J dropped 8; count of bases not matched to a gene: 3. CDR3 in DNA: TGTGCCAGCAGCTTGGGGACTAGCGGGAACCATGAGCAGTTCTTC. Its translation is CASSLGTSGNHEQFF.

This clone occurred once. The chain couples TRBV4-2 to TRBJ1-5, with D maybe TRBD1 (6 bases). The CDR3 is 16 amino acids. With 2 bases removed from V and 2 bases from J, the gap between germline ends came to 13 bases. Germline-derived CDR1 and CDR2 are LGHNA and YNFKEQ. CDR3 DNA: TGTGCCAGCAGCCAAAGGCAGGGGTTACGCAATCAGCCCCAGCATTTT. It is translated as CASSQRQGLRNQPQHF.

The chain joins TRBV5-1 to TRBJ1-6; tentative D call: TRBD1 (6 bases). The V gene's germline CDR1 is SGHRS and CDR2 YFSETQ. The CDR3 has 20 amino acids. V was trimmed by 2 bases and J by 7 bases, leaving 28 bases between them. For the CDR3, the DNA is TGCGCCAGCAGCTTTTATTTGATAACTCAGGACAGAGCGGGGAATTCACCCCTCCACTTT. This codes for CASSFYLITQDRAGNSPLHF.

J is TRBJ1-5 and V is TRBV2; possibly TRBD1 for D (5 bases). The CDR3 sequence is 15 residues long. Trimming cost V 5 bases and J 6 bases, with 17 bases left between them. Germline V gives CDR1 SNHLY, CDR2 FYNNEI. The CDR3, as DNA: TGTGCCAGCAGTCCACCGGGACCGCGTAGTCAGCCCCAGCATTTT. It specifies CASSPPGPRSQPQHF.

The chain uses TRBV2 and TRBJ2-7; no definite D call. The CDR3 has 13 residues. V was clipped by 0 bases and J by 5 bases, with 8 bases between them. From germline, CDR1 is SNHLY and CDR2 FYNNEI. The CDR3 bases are TGTGCCAGCAGTGAAGCGTATTTAAACGAGCAGTACTTC. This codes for CASSEAYLNEQYF.

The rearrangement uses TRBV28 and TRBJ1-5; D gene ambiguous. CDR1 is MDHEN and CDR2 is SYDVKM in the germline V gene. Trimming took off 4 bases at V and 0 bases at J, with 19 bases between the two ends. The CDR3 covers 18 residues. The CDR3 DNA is TGTGCCAGCAGTTACCCCAAAATTCCCACAGCTAGCAATCAGCCCCAGCATTTT. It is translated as CASSYPKIPTASNQPQHF.

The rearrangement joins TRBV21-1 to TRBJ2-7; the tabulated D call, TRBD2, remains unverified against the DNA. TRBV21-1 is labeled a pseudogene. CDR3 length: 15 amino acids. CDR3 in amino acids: CASSKKRETSYEQYF. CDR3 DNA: TGTGCCAGCAGCAAAAAGCGGGAGACCTCCTACGAGCAGTACTTC.